This T cell receptor (beta chain) came from a study of CD8+CD57+ T cells in acquired aplastic anemia. About the research overall: Sorted cells (CD4+ and CD8+) yielded DNA amounts that averaged approximately 3.1 ug. Study-wide points: In CD8+ cells, Simpson's diversity showed no significant difference between patients and controls. Overlapping CD8+ CDR3 repertoires of patients and controls contained twenty-nine shared sequences.

Points on this clonotype: No antigen is known for it.

Genomic DNA was employed as the template in profiling TCR beta VDJ and CDR3. One entry per CDR3 protein, called by TCRdb with MiXCR from the reads. The profile covers 150,000 or so distinct CDR3 sequences, with around 48% appearing a single time and around 1.1% taken by the ten largest. By flow cytometry, patients selected for sequencing had shown an expansion of CD8+CD57+ cells. Each of the patients presented with severe acquired aplastic anemia. This CDR3 contains 14 residues. Germline CDR1 reads LNHNV; CDR2 reads YYDKDF (reference sequence). V lost 5 bases and J lost 4; bases outside the gene matches: 6.

The chain uses TRBV15 and TRBJ2-5; 8 nucleotides line up with TRBD2. This TCR was recovered from a human donor with aplastic anemia. The material sequenced was sorted CD4+, CD8+, or CD8+CD57+ T cells (not recorded which) from PBMCs. CDR3 nucleotides: TGTGCCACCAGCGGCGGGGGGAGTTTAGAGACCCAGTACTTC. This gives the protein CATSGGGSLETQYF.